A single sample gave rise to the 4 T cell receptor beta chains below, sequenced in a study of T cell responses to AZD1222 COVID-19 vaccine. Clones were read by immunoSEQ multiplex PCR, and TCRdb kept only the in-frame ones, dropping some. Here the sample spans roughly 150,000 clones, approximately 88% being singletons. The sequencing here drew on peripheral blood, taken on day 0 of AZD1222 vaccination. These receptors all stem from an adult in good health.

The J gene is TRBJ1-6, the V gene TRBV19, with D perhaps TRBD1 (6 bases). CDR1 and CDR2 (germline): LNHDA, SQIVND (reference sequence). The CDR3 totals 14 residues. V lost 5 bases and J lost 8, with 13 bases in between. This CDR3 is CASSPTGSDSPLHF. The CDR3 nucleotides are TGTGCCAGTAGTCCCACAGGGAGTGATTCACCCCTCCACTTT.

This chain connects TRBV7-2 to TRBJ1-2; TRBD1 might be the D (5 bases). Germline V gene sequence: CDR1 SGHTA, CDR2 FQGNSA. CDR3 size: 15 residues. The V end lost 4 bases, the J end lost 1 base, and 13 bases lay between the germline ends. The CDR3 loop reads CASSSAGRVNYGYTF. The CDR3 DNA sequence: TGTGCCAGCAGCTCCGCCGGCAGGGTTAACTATGGCTACACCTTC.

V and J are TRBV27 and TRBJ1-2, with D perhaps matching TRBD1 (6 bases). Germline-derived CDR1 and CDR2 are MNHEY and SMNVEV (reference sequence). V was shortened by 6 bases and J by 5 bases, with 16 bases between the two germline ends. CDR3 length equals 14 residues. DNA for the CDR3: TGTGCCAGCAGCCCCGGGACAACAGGATATGGCTACACCTTC. It yields the protein CASSPGTTGYGYTF.

Comments on this clone: One end of the junction is discordant with germline, which a read error may explain. The chain links TRBV28 to TRBJ1-2; no reliable D call. The germline V gene encodes CDR1 MDHEN and CDR2 SYDVKM. The CDR3 is 14 amino acids. The CDR3 sequence: CVSSLHILGYGYTF. In DNA form, the CDR3 reads TGTGTCAGCAGTTTACATATTTTGGGCTATGGCTACACCTTC.